These 14 T cell receptor beta chains were all obtained from the same sample, sequenced in a study of shared clonotypes between healthy human individuals. The protocol was immunoSEQ multiplex PCR, while the TCRdb copy is restricted to in-frame clones and leaves out a portion. Altogether more than 2,000,000 clones are present, 90% to 95% being singletons, with the ten largest covering 0.3% to 0.4%. The source material was naive CD4+ T cells from PBMCs. Subset indicated: CD45RA+ positively selected. Receptor source: a young man in good health. Some clones in this sample may be carry-over from other donors' samples.

This chain links TRBV7-9 with TRBJ2-3; 10 bases agree with TRBD2. The V segment lost 3 bases and the J segment 0 bases; nucleotides outside the gene matches: 3. The germline V gene has CDR1 SEHNR and CDR2 FQNEAQ (reference sequence). This CDR3 comprises 16 residues. CDR3 residues: CASSFGLAASTDTQYF. CDR3 in DNA: TGTGCCAGCAGCTTCGGACTAGCGGCTAGCACAGATACGCAGTATTTT.

This chain connects TRBV27 to TRBJ2-1; 8 positions match TRBD2. The CDR3 has 15 amino acids. CDR1 is MNHEY and CDR2 is SMNVEV in the germline V gene (reference sequence). Trimming at V came to 6 bases and at J to 7 bases, leaving 11 bases not matched to a gene. The CDR3 coding sequence is TGTGCCAGCAGGTTCCCGGGACTAGGTCAGAATGAGCAGTTCTTC. Translated, it gives CASRFPGLGQNEQFF.

The chain carries TRBV11-2 and TRBJ2-7; the D gene could be TRBD1 or TRBD2 (5 bases each). There are 18 residues in the CDR3. CDR1 is SGHAT and CDR2 is FQNNGV in the germline V gene. The V end lost 2 bases, the J end lost 5 bases, and 25 bases lay between the germline ends. The DNA of the CDR3 is TGTGCCAGCAGCTTATATAGGGGAGACTCACATACGAGAGACGAGCAGTACTTC. Its protein product is CASSLYRGDSHTRDEQYF.

The V and J genes are TRBV28 and TRBJ1-2, with TRBD1 matching over 9 bases. This CDR3 has 16 residues. Germline CDR1 and CDR2: MDHEN and SYDVKM. V lost 3 bases, J lost 7 bases, and 12 bases stayed unmatched. The CDR3 here is CASSLPGTGFLRGYTF. CDR3 sequence (DNA): TGTGCCAGCAGTTTGCCCGGGACAGGGTTTTTACGTGGCTACACCTTC.

V usage is TRBV28 and J usage is TRBJ2-7, with D possibly being TRBD1 (5 bases). The CDR3 is 16 residues long. Trimming took 6 bases from V and 2 from J, leaving 20 bases between them. Germline V gene lookup returns CDR1 MDHEN and CDR2 SYDVKM. The CDR3: CASRPTLRVTAYEQYF. The CDR3 region has the DNA TGTGCCAGCAGACCCACTCTCAGGGTCACAGCCTACGAGCAGTACTTC.

The V call is TRBV29-1, the J call TRBJ2-1; 14 bases agree with TRBD2. The germline gives CDR1 SQVTM, CDR2 ANQGSEA. The CDR3 has 16 amino acids. The ends lost 6 bases at V and 4 bases at J; junction bases unmatched: 8. In nucleotides, the CDR3 is TGCAGCGTCCCGGGACTAGCGGGAGTTACATACAATGAGCAGTTCTTC. Amino acid sequence: CSVPGLAGVTYNEQFF.

V and J are TRBV5-1 and TRBJ2-3; the D gene is possibly TRBD1 (6 bases). CDR1 and CDR2 from the germline V gene are SGHRS and YFSETQ. V was trimmed by 2 bases and J by 4 bases, leaving 17 bases between them. This CDR3 has 16 residues. The CDR3 region is CASSFLTTGSADTQYF. DNA for the CDR3: TGCGCCAGCAGCTTTCTGACTACAGGGTCAGCAGATACGCAGTATTTT.

About this clone: Other DNA sequences within the sample encode an identical CDR3. The genes are TRBV7-8 and TRBJ1-1; tentatively, D is TRBD1 (5 bases). The CDR3 sequence is 13 residues long. V lost 1 base to trimming and J lost 2 bases, with 5 bases between them. Germline V gene data show CDR1 as SGHVS and CDR2 as FQNEAQ. CDR3: CASSLGTNTEAFF. CDR3 DNA sequence: TGTGCCAGCAGCTTAGGGACAAACACTGAAGCTTTCTTT.

CDR3 DNA: TGTGCCAGCGGATCACAGGGGGCGCGGACTGAAGCTTTCTTT. Translating gives CASGSQGARTEAFF. This chain connects TRBV28 to TRBJ1-1; TRBD1 matches at 9 bases. Germline V gene sequence: CDR1 MDHEN, CDR2 SYDVKM. With 8 bases clipped from V and 5 bases from J, the junction kept 9 bases outside the gene matches. The CDR3 spans 14 residues. Full variable domain (outside the CDR3, taken from reference TRBV28 and TRBJ1-1): DVKVTQSSRYLVKRTGEKVFLECVQDMDHENMFWYRQDPGLGLRLIYFSYDVKMKEKGDIPEGYSVSREKKERFSLILESASTNQTSMYLCASGSQGARTEAFFGQGTRLTVV.

Only one count was recorded for this clone. The chain is built from TRBV11-2 and TRBJ2-5, with D possibly matching TRBD1 (6 bases). Germline assignment: CDR1 SGHAT and CDR2 FQNNGV. CDR3 length equals 16 residues. Deletions cut 1 base from V and 2 bases from J, with 14 bases between. The CDR3 DNA sequence: TGTGCCAGCAGCTTAGGTCTAGCAGGGGTGCAAGAGACCCAGTACTTC. This codes for CASSLGLAGVQETQYF.

This clone has only one observation. V and J are TRBV7-9 and TRBJ2-7; D might be TRBD1 or TRBD2, each matching 6 bases. Germline V gene data show CDR1 as SEHNR and CDR2 as FQNEAQ (reference sequence). V was pared by 5 bases and J by 6 bases, with 20 bases between. The CDR3 is made up of 15 amino acids. Written as DNA, the CDR3 is TGTGCCAGCAGCCAGGCCTCTGGGGGGCTGGGCGAGCAGTACTTC. Protein sequence: CASSQASGGLGEQYF. Looking up the rest from reference TRBV7-9 and TRBJ2-7 gives the full variable domain: DTGVSQNPRHKITKRGQNVTFRCDPISEHNRLYWYRQTLGQGPEFLTYFQNEAQLEKSRLLSDRFSAERPKGSFSTLEIQRTEQGDSAMYLCASSQASGGLGEQYFGPGTRLTVT.

This clone is a singleton in its sample. CDR3 DNA: TGCGCCAGCAGCCACGTGGGACTCGCAGATTACGAGCAGTACTTC. This gives the protein CASSHVGLADYEQYF. The V call is TRBV4-1, the J call TRBJ2-7; maybe TRBD2 (6 bases). V was trimmed by 3 bases and J by 4 bases, leaving 16 bases between them. Germline V gives CDR1 MGHRA, CDR2 YSYEKL. CDR3 length: 15 residues.

The chain couples TRBV28 to TRBJ2-7; D possibly corresponds to TRBD2 (7 bases). The length of the CDR3 is 20 residues. The germline V and J ends were trimmed by 5 bases and 3 bases, with 32 bases remaining between them. The germline V gene has CDR1 MDHEN and CDR2 SYDVKM. The CDR3 sequence: CASSPLRGRTGTITLYEQYF. For the CDR3, the DNA is TGTGCCAGCAGTCCACTTAGGGGCCGAACAGGGACTATCACCCTCTACGAGCAGTACTTC. Full variable domain (outside the CDR3, taken from reference TRBV28 and TRBJ2-7): DVKVTQSSRYLVKRTGEKVFLECVQDMDHENMFWYRQDPGLGLRLIYFSYDVKMKEKGDIPEGYSVSREKKERFSLILESASTNQTSMYLCASSPLRGRTGTITLYEQYFGPGTRLTVT.

The V call is TRBV19, the J call TRBJ1-2; a weak D match, TRBD1 (6 bases). The V and J ends lost 6 bases and 4 bases respectively, with 21 bases between them. This CDR3 has 16 amino acids. The germline CDR1 and CDR2 sequences are LNHDA and SQIVND (reference sequence). The CDR3 region is CASSILPPGGIYGYTF. CDR3 bases: TGTGCCAGTAGCATACTCCCTCCCGGGGGCATCTATGGCTACACCTTC.